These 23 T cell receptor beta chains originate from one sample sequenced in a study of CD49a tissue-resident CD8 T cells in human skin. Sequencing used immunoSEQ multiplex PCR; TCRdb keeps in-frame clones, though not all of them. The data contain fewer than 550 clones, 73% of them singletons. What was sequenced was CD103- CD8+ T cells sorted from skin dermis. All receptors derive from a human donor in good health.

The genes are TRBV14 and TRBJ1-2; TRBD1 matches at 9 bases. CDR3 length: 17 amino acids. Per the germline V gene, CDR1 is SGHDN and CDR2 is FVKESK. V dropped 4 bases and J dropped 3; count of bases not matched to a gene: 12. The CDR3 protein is CASSLTGQGVYDYGYTF. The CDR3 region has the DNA TGTGCCAGCAGCCTAACGGGACAGGGTGTATATGACTATGGCTACACCTTC.

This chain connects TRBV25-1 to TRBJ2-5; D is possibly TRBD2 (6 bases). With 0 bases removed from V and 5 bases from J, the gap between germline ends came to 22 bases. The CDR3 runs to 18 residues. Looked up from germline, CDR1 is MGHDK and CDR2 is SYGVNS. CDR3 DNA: TGTGCCAGCAGTGAATACAAGTGTTGTAGCGGCGAGGCGGAGACCCAGTACTTC. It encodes CASSEYKCCSGEAETQYF.

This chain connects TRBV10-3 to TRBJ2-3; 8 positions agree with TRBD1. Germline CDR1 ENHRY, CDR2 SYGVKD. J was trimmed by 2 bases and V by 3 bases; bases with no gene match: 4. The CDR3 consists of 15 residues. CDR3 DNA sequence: TGTGCCATCAGTGACTCTCAGGGGGCCACAGATACGCAGTATTTT. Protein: CAISDSQGATDTQYF.

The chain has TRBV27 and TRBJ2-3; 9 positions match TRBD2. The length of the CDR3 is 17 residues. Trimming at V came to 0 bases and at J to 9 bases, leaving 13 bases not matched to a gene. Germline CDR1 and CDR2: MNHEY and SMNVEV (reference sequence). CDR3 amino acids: CASSLSIGLAGAGTQYF. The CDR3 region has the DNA TGTGCCAGCAGTTTATCGATCGGGTTAGCGGGAGCCGGGACGCAGTATTTT.

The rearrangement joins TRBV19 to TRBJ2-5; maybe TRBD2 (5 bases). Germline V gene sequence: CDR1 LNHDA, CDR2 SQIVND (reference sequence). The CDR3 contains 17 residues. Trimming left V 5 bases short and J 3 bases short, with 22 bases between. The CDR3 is CASSPPSARGSEETQYF. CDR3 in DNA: TGTGCCAGTAGTCCCCCCAGCGCACGGGGAAGCGAAGAGACCCAGTACTTC.

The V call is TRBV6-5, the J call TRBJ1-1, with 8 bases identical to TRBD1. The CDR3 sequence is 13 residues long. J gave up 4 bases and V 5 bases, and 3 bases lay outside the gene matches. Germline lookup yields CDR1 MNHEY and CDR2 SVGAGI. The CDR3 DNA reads TGTGCCAGCAGTCCCGACAGGGGCACTGAAGCTTTCTTT. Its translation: CASSPDRGTEAFF.

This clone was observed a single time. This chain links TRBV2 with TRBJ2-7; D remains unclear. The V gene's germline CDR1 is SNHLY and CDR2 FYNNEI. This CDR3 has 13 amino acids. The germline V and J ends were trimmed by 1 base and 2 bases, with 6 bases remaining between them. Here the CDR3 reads CASSEERTYEQYF. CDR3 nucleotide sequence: TGTGCCAGCAGTGAAGAGAGAACCTACGAGCAGTACTTC.

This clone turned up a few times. This CDR3 reads CASNVLGGDYGYTF. CDR3 in DNA: TGTGCCTCCAACGTCCTGGGAGGGGACTATGGCTACACCTTC. The gene calls are TRBV5-4 and TRBJ1-2; tentative D call: TRBD1 (5 bases). The V gene lost 10 bases and the J gene lost 3 bases, with 19 bases spanning the gap. This CDR3 has 14 amino acids. Germline V gives CDR1 SGHNT, CDR2 YYREEE (reference sequence).

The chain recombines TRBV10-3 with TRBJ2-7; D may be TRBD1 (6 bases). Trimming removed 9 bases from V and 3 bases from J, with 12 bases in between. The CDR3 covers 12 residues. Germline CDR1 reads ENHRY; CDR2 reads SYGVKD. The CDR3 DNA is TGTGCCATTATTACGGACAGCTACGAGCAGTACTTC. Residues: CAIITDSYEQYF.

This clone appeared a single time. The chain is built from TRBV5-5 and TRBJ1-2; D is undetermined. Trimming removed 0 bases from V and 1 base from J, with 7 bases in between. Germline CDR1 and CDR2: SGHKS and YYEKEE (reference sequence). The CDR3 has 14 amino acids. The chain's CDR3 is CASSLAGGNYGYTF. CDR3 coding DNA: TGTGCCAGCAGCTTGGCTGGAGGTAACTATGGCTACACCTTC.

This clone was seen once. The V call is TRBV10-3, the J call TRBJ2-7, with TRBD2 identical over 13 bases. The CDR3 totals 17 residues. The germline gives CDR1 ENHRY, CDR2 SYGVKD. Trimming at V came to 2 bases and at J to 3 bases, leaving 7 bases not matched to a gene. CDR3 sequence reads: CAISEPWTSGSYYEQYF. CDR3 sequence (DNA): TGTGCCATCAGTGAGCCCTGGACTAGCGGGAGTTACTACGAGCAGTACTTC.

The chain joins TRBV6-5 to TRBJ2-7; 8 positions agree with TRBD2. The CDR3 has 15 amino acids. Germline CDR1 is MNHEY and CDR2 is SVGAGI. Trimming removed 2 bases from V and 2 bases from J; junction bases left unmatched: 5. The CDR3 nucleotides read TGTGCCAGCAGTTACGACACTAGCGGAGCCTACGAGCAGTACTTC. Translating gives CASSYDTSGAYEQYF.

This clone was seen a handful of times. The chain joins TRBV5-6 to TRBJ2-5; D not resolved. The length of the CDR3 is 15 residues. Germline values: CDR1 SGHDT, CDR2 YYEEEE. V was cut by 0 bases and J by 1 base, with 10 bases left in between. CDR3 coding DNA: TGTGCCAGCAGCTTGGGAGGCGGCCTCCAAGAGACCCAGTACTTC. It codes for CASSLGGGLQETQYF.

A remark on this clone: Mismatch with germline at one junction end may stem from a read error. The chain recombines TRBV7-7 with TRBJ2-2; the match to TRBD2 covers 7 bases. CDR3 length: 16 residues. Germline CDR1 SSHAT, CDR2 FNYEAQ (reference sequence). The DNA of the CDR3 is TGTGCTAGCAGTTCACGCAGCGGGATTAGCTCCGGGGAGCTGTTTTTT. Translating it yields CASSSRSGISSGELFF. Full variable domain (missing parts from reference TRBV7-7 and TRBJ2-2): GAGVSQSPRYKVTKRGQDVTLRCDPISSHATLYWYQQALGQGPEFLTYFNYEAQPDKSGLPSDRFSAERPEGSISTLTIQRTEQRDSAMYRCASSSRSGISSGELFFGEGSRLTVL.

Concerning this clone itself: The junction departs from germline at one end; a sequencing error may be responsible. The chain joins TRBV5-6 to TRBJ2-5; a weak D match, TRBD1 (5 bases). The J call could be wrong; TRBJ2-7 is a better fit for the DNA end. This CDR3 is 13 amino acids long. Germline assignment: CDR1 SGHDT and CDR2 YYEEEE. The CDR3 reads CAGSLAPGSEQYF. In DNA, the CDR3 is TGTGCCGGCAGCTTGGCCCCAGGGTCCGAGCAGTACTTC.

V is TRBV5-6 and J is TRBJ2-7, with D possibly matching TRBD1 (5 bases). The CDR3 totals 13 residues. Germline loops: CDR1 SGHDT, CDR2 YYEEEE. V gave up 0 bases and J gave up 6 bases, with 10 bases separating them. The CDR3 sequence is CASSLAPGSEQYF. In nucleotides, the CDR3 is TGTGCCAGCAGCTTGGCCCCAGGGTCCGAGCAGTACTTC.

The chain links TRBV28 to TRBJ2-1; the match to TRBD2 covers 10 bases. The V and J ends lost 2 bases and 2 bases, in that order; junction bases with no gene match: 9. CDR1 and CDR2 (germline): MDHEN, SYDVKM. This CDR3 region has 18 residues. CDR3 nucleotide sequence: TGTGCCAGCAGTTTACTAGCGGGAGAAGGTGAAGCCTACAATGAGCAGTTCTTC. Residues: CASSLLAGEGEAYNEQFF. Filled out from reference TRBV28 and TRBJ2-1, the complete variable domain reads DVKVTQSSRYLVKRTGEKVFLECVQDMDHENMFWYRQDPGLGLRLIYFSYDVKMKEKGDIPEGYSVSREKKERFSLILESASTNQTSMYLCASSLLAGEGEAYNEQFFGPGTRLTVL.

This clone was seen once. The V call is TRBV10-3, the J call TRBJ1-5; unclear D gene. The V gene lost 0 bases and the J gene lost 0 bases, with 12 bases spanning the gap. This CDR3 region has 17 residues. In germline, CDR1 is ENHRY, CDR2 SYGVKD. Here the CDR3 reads CAISESWTGYSNQPQHF. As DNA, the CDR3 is TGTGCCATCAGTGAGTCCTGGACGGGATATAGCAATCAGCCCCAGCATTTT.

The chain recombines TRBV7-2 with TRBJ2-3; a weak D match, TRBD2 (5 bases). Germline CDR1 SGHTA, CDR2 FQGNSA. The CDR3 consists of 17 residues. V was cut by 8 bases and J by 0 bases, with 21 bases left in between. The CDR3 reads CASAITDFLSSTDTQYF. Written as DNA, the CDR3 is TGTGCCAGCGCAATAACGGACTTCCTCTCTAGCACAGATACGCAGTATTTT.

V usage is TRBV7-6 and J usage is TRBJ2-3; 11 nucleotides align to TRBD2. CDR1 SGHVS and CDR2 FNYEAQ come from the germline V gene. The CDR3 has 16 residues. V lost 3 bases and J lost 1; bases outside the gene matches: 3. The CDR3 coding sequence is TGTGCCAGCAGCTTGGATAGCGGGAGGGGCACAGATACGCAGTATTTT. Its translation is CASSLDSGRGTDTQYF. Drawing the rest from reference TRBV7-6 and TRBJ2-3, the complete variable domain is GAGVSQSPRYKVTKRGQDVALRCDPISGHVSLYWYRQALGQGPEFLTYFNYEAQQDKSGLPNDRFSAERPEGSISTLTIQRTEQRDSAMYRCASSLDSGRGTDTQYFGPGTRLTVL.

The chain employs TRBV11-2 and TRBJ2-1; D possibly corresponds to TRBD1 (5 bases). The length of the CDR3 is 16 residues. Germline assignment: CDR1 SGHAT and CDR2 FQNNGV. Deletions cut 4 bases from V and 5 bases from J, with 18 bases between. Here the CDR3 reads CASSSPVVLQDNEQFF. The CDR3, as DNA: TGTGCCAGCAGCTCACCCGTAGTCTTACAGGACAATGAGCAGTTCTTC. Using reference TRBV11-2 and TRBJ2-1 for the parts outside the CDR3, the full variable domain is EAGVAQSPRYKIIEKRQSVAFWCNPISGHATLYWYQQILGQGPKLLIQFQNNGVVDDSQLPKDRFSAERLKGVDSTLKIQPAKLEDSAVYLCASSSPVVLQDNEQFFGPGTRLTVL.

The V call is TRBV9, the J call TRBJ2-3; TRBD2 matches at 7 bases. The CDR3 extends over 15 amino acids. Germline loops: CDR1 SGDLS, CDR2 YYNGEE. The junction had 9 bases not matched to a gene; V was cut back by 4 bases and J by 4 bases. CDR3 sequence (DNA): TGTGCCAGCAGCCCCCGGCGGGAGTCGTCAGATACGCAGTATTTT. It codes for CASSPRRESSDTQYF.

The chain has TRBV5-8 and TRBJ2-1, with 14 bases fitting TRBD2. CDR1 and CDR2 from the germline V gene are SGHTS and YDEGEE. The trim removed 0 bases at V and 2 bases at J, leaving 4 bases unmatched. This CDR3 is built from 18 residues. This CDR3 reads CASSLAGLAGGAYNEQFF. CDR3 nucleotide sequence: TGTGCCAGCAGCTTGGCAGGACTAGCGGGAGGCGCCTACAATGAGCAGTTCTTC.